This T cell receptor beta chain was captured in a study of cytomegalovirus exposure and HLA in healthy donors. Overall study context: HLA-typed donors were the source of approximately 85 million unique TCRs, which an early data release held.

Comments on this clone: Its target is not known.

The PCR was carried out with 60 Vbeta primers and 13 Jbeta primers. Data came from immunoSEQ multiplex PCR; TCRdb stores just in-frame clones and leaves some out. This sample carries roughly 150,000 clones, around 77% of them seen once, and the ten largest clones take 1.5% to 1.9%. Per the germline V gene, CDR1 is MGHRA and CDR2 is YSYEKL. V lost 1 base to trimming and J lost 4 bases; unmatched junction nucleotides: 7. CDR3 length: 16 amino acids. Healthy donors of bone marrow made up the group. General study findings and limits: Being productive about 87% or about 30% of the time was typical of most TCR beta V segments in an earlier analysis. TCR beta sequences reportedly predicted the HLA-A and HLA-B alleles of most subjects accurately.

The clonotype was recovered from a man between 35 and 55 years old in good health and CMV-seronegative. The rearrangement uses TRBV4-1 and TRBJ1-2; 9 bases match TRBD1. The sequenced material came from PBMCs. The chain's CDR3 is CASSQAGTGLGYGYTF. The CDR3 DNA sequence: TGCGCCAGCAGCCAAGCTGGGACAGGGCTTGGCTATGGCTACACCTTC.